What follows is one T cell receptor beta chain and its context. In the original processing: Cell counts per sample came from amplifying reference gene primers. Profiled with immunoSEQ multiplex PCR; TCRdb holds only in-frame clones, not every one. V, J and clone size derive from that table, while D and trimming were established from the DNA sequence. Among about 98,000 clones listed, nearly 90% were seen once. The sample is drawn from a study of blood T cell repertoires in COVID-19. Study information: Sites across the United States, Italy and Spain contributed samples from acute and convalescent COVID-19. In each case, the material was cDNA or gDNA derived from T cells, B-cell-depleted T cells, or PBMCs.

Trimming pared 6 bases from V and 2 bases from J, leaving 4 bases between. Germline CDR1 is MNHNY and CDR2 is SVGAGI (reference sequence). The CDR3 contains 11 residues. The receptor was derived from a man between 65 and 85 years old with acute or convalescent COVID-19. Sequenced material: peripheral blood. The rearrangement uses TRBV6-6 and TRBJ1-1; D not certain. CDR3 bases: TGTGCCAGCAGCCATAACACTGAAGCTTTCTTT. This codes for CASSHNTEAFF.